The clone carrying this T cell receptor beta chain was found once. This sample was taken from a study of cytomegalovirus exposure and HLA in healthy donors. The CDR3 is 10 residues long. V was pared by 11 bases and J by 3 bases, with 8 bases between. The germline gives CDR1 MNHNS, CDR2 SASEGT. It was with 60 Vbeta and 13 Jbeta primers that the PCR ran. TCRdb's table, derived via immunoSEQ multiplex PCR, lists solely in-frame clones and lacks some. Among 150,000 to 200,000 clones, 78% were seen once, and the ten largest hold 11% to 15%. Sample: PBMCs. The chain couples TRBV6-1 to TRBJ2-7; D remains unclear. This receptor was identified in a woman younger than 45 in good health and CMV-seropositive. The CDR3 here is CAGPGYEQYF. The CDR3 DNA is TGTGCCGGGCCCGGCTACGAGCAGTACTTC.